Below are 24 T cell receptor beta chains sequenced from a single sample in a study of blood T cells in healthy people across ages. Primed by a sample-barcoded 5' primer and a J-beta primer mix, a second PCR proceeded for about 6 to 12 cycles. TCRdb redid the calling of the 5' RACE reads with MiXCR, one entry per CDR3 protein. The table has hundreds of thousands of distinct CDR3 sequences, 40% to 45% seen once. Sequencing used blood. These receptors were obtained from a man at least 80 years old in good health.

The chain links TRBV13 to TRBJ1-4; D may be TRBD1 (6 bases). Trimming pared 5 bases from V and 8 bases from J, leaving 18 bases between. The CDR3 is 15 residues long. Looked up from germline, CDR1 is PRHDT and CDR2 is FYEKMQ (reference sequence). This chain's CDR3 is CASSRRQTGKEKLFF. In DNA form, the CDR3 reads TGTGCCAGCAGCCGGAGACAAACAGGGAAGGAAAAACTGTTTTTT.

On this clonotype: Relative to the germline gene, one junction end is altered; a read error may explain this. V gene TRBV20-1 combines with J gene TRBJ2-3; D perhaps matches TRBD2 (5 bases). CDR3 length: 15 amino acids. Per the germline V gene, CDR1 is DFQATT and CDR2 is SNEGSKA (reference sequence). Written as DNA, the CDR3 is TGCAGTACTAGACCCAGGATTCAACTCACAGATACGCAGTATTTT. As protein: CSTRPRIQLTDTQYF.

The V and J genes are TRBV9 and TRBJ2-1; 9 bases line up with TRBD2. The length of the CDR3 is 13 residues. The V gene's germline CDR1 is SGDLS and CDR2 YYNGEE. Unmatched junction bases numbered 6, after V lost 7 bases and J lost 7 bases. CDR3 in DNA: TGTGCCAGCTCAGAGCGGGGGGAGAATGAGCAGTTCTTC. This translates into CASSERGENEQFF.

V gene TRBV4-3 combines with J gene TRBJ2-1; D is unresolved. Germline lookup yields CDR1 LGHNA and CDR2 YSLEER. CDR3 size: 13 residues. V lost 1 base to trimming and J lost 5 bases, with 6 bases between them. The CDR3 DNA is TGCGCCAGCAGCCAAGTTACTGACAATGAGCAGTTCTTC. It is translated as CASSQVTDNEQFF.

The genes are TRBV29-1 and TRBJ2-7; D is unclear. The ends were cut back, 3 bases at V and 4 bases at J, with 7 bases in the middle. The CDR3 covers 11 residues. Germline V gene sequence: CDR1 SQVTM, CDR2 ANQGSEA. The CDR3 nucleotides read TGCAGCGTTGATACCAGGTACGAGCAGTACTTC. It encodes CSVDTRYEQYF.

This chain connects TRBV3-1 to TRBJ2-5; D remains ambiguous. TRBJ2-7 explains the end of the DNA better; the J call may be wrong. The germline V gene encodes CDR1 LGHDT and CDR2 YNNKEL (reference sequence). The length of the CDR3 is 15 residues. The CDR3 is CASSQGALGIDEQYF. In DNA, the CDR3 is TGTGCCAGCAGCCAAGGCGCCTTGGGGATCGACGAGCAGTACTTC.

In this sample, this clonotype turned up many times. The gene calls are TRBV10-3 and TRBJ1-1; D is possibly TRBD1 (5 bases). The germline gives CDR1 ENHRY, CDR2 SYGVKD. Trimming removed 3 bases at V and 2 bases at J, with 7 bases between. The CDR3 has 13 residues. CDR3 amino acids: CAISEQVNTEAFF. CDR3 DNA: TGTGCCATCAGTGAACAGGTAAACACTGAAGCTTTCTTT.

The chain is built from TRBV18 and TRBJ1-1; TRBD1 might be the D (5 bases). In germline, CDR1 is KGHSH, CDR2 LQKENI. V gave up 5 bases and J gave up 4 bases, with 23 bases separating them. This CDR3 is built from 17 residues. The CDR3 DNA is TGTGCCAGCTCAAACCCGGGACGCACCGTCTCGACCACTGAAGCTTTCTTT. Translation: CASSNPGRTVSTTEAFF.

The rearrangement links TRBV5-1 to TRBJ2-5; the D is unclear. The length of the CDR3 is 13 residues. From germline, CDR1 is SGHRS and CDR2 YFSETQ. Deletions cut 4 bases from V and 4 bases from J, with 11 bases between. CDR3 loop: CASSVSSAETQYF. The CDR3 nucleotides read TGCGCCAGCAGCGTGTCCAGCGCAGAGACCCAGTACTTC.

This clonotype was seen a few times. The V call is TRBV4-1, the J call TRBJ1-2; 7 nucleotides match TRBD1. CDR1 and CDR2 from the germline V gene are MGHRA and YSYEKL. The length of the CDR3 is 15 residues. Trimming cost V 4 bases and J 2 bases; bases outside gene matches: 7. The CDR3 bases are TGCGCCAGCAGCCTCCGTACAGGGGACAACTATGGCTACACCTTC. Amino acids: CASSLRTGDNYGYTF.

This clonotype has a count of ten or more. The V call is TRBV20-1, the J call TRBJ2-7, with 7 bases lining up with TRBD1. CDR1 is DFQATT and CDR2 is SNEGSKA in the germline V gene (reference sequence). The CDR3 totals 13 residues. Trimming removed 3 bases from V and 0 bases from J; junction bases left unmatched: 2. The CDR3 region is CSASGDSSYEQYF. The DNA for the CDR3 is TGCAGTGCTAGCGGGGACAGCTCCTACGAGCAGTACTTC.

This clonotype was picked up a small number of times. The chain recombines TRBV2 with TRBJ2-5; D not resolved. Looked up from germline, CDR1 is SNHLY and CDR2 is FYNNEI. This CDR3 contains 14 residues. V was cut by 10 bases and J by 5 bases, with 20 bases left in between. The CDR3 loop is CATGSLRGSETQYF. For the CDR3, the DNA is TGTGCCACCGGAAGCCTCAGAGGTTCGGAGACCCAGTACTTC.

This clonotype has only a few counts. V gene TRBV28 combines with J gene TRBJ1-5; TRBD1 agrees at 9 bases. The CDR3 runs 15 residues. V shed 6 bases and J 7 bases; nucleotides not matched to a gene: 10. The germline CDR1 and CDR2 sequences are MDHEN and SYDVKM. The DNA of the CDR3 is TGTGCCAGCAGCAAGTCCCGGGACAGGGTACAGCCCCAGCATTTT. Protein sequence: CASSKSRDRVQPQHF.

This clonotype appeared a few times. The rearrangement uses TRBV6-5 and TRBJ1-6; 7 positions match TRBD1. This CDR3 has 15 amino acids. Germline V gives CDR1 MNHEY, CDR2 SVGAGI. Unmatched junction bases numbered 8, after V lost 8 bases and J lost 4 bases. CDR3 sequence reads: CASRPGQPYNSPLHF. DNA of the CDR3: TGTGCCAGCCGCCCGGGACAGCCATATAATTCACCCCTCCACTTT.

This clonotype was picked up one time. J is TRBJ2-1 and V is TRBV7-2, with 12 bases identical to TRBD1. The J call may not be correct, given that the DNA end is closer to TRBJ2-7. The CDR3 extends over 16 amino acids. Looked up from germline, CDR1 is SGHTA and CDR2 is FQGNSA. Here the CDR3 DNA reads TGTGCCAGCAGCTTAGGGGGACAGGGGGCTACGAATGAGCAGTACTTC. It is translated as CASSLGGQGATNEQYF.

The chain combines TRBV6-5 with TRBJ2-3, with D unclear. V was clipped by 0 bases and J by 5 bases, with 6 bases between them. Germline V gene data show CDR1 as MNHEY and CDR2 as SVGAGI. The CDR3 has 13 residues. CDR3 bases: TGTGCCAGCAGTTACTCGGACGGAGATACGCAGTATTTT. Translated, it gives CASSYSDGDTQYF.

The V call is TRBV4-1, the J call TRBJ2-5; D perhaps matches TRBD1 (5 bases). The V and J ends lost 2 bases and 11 bases respectively, with 24 bases between them. Per germline, CDR1 MGHRA and CDR2 YSYEKL. The CDR3 has 16 residues. DNA of the CDR3: TGCGCCAGCAGCCAACCTGTAGATGCTGGGGCCCCCGGGCAGTACTTC. Protein: CASSQPVDAGAPGQYF.

V is TRBV6-2 or TRBV6-3 and J is TRBJ1-1; D is perhaps TRBD1 (6 bases). Germline CDR1 is MNHEY and CDR2 is SVGEGT. The V end was cut by 6 bases, the J end by 4 bases, with 6 bases between. The CDR3 runs 11 residues. In DNA form, the CDR3 reads TGTGCCAGCAGGACAGGCACTGAAGCTTTCTTT. This codes for CASRTGTEAFF.

This sequence joins TRBV5-8 and TRBJ2-5; possible D gene TRBD1, 6 bases. Per germline, CDR1 SGHTS and CDR2 YDEGEE. The V gene lost 2 bases and the J gene lost 4 bases, with 12 bases spanning the gap. CDR3 length: 14 amino acids. CDR3 region: CASSFGQWGETQYF. The CDR3 DNA follows: TGTGCCAGCAGCTTTGGACAGTGGGGAGAGACCCAGTACTTC.

The chain links TRBV24-1 to TRBJ2-2; a weak D match, TRBD2 (6 bases). The V gene's germline CDR1 is KGHDR and CDR2 SFDVKD. V lost 5 bases to trimming and J lost 1 base, with 10 bases between them. The CDR3 is made up of 15 amino acids. The CDR3 bases are TGTGCCACCAGTGCCGGGGGAGGGAACACCGGGGAGCTGTTTTTT. This gives the protein CATSAGGGNTGELFF.

The gene calls are TRBV11-3 and TRBJ1-1; possible D gene TRBD1, 6 bases. This CDR3 comprises 16 residues. V was shortened by 0 bases and J by 5 bases, with 16 bases between the two germline ends. Germline V CDR1 and CDR2: SGHNT, YENEEA. The CDR3 DNA reads as TGTGCCAGCAGCTTAGATGGGGGCCGCTCGGGGACTGAAGCTTTCTTT. Its translation is CASSLDGGRSGTEAFF.

The chain carries TRBV7-2 and TRBJ1-4; 9 bases agree with TRBD1. In germline, CDR1 is SGHTA, CDR2 FQGNSA. The length of the CDR3 is 15 residues. J was trimmed by 7 bases and V by 5 bases; bases with no gene match: 8. CDR3 in DNA: TGTGCCAGCAGCCCGAGACAGGGGGGTGTTGAAAAACTGTTTTTT. This gives the protein CASSPRQGGVEKLFF.

CDR3 nucleotide sequence: TGTGCCAGCAGCGATAAAAGACAGGGATATGCTGAAGCTTTCTTT. Its protein product is CASSDKRQGYAEAFF. This chain connects TRBV7-9 to TRBJ1-1; 7 nucleotides align to TRBD1. Trimming cost V 5 bases and J 6 bases; bases outside gene matches: 12. Germline CDR1 reads SEHNR; CDR2 reads FQNEAQ (reference sequence). The CDR3 loop spans 15 amino acids.

This clonotype was picked up a small number of times. The J gene is TRBJ2-3, the V gene TRBV20-1, with D perhaps TRBD1 (5 bases). This CDR3 comprises 14 residues. Trimming left V 6 bases short and J 2 bases short, with 15 bases between. The V gene's germline CDR1 is DFQATT and CDR2 SNEGSKA (reference sequence). CDR3 DNA: TGCAGTGCCAGGGAAACTCTTTTCACAGATACGCAGTATTTT. Translated, it gives CSARETLFTDTQYF.